This T cell receptor beta chain comes out of a study of OX40 agonist ivuxolimab in advanced cancers. Study at large: Given to patients was ivuxolimab, an agonistic anti-OX40 (CD134) antibody.

Assay: immunoSEQ multiplex PCR; the TCRdb copy retains only in-frame clones and omits some. The sample holds about 100,000 clones, approximately 90% seen once. Whole-study findings and limits: CD8+ T cells showed, on average, more clonal expansion than CD4+ cells.

Comments on this clone: No antigen is known for it.

The germline V gene encodes CDR1 SGHRS and CDR2 YFSETQ. J gave up 5 bases and V 2 bases, and 11 bases lay outside the gene matches. This CDR3 region has 17 residues. The sample consisted of CD4+ or CD8+ T cells sorted from blood, taken in a trial of the OX40 agonist ivuxolimab. The TCR comes from an adult with an advanced solid tumor such as melanoma, head and neck, liver or kidney cancer. This sequence joins TRBV5-1 and TRBJ2-3, with 10 bases fitting TRBD1. CDR3 bases: TGCGCCAGCAGCTTCGACCCGACAGGGGGCGGACAAGATACGCAGTATTTT. Its translation: CASSFDPTGGGQDTQYF.